Shown below are 19 T cell receptor beta chains from a single sample sequenced in a study of blood T cell repertoires in COVID-19. Clones were sequenced by immunoSEQ multiplex PCR, and TCRdb holds only the in-frame ones, with some missing. The table shows more than 150,000 clones, with around 90% occurring only once. The material sequenced was peripheral blood. The receptors derive from a man in his forties with acute or convalescent COVID-19.

The V call is TRBV21-1, the J call TRBJ2-5; TRBD2, as called in the table, went unchecked against the DNA. TRBV21-1 is tagged as a pseudogene. The CDR3 runs 13 residues. CDR3 sequence reads: CASSKVPGETQYF. For the CDR3, the DNA is TGTGCCAGCAGCAAAGTTCCGGGAGAGACCCAGTACTTC.

The rearrangement links TRBV7-9 to TRBJ2-5; 11 positions agree with TRBD1. The CDR3 is 15 residues long. The germline V gene has CDR1 SEHNR and CDR2 FQNEAQ (reference sequence). J gave up 5 bases and V 5 bases, and 7 bases lay outside the gene matches. The CDR3, as DNA: TGTGCCAGCAGCCCCGGGACAGGGGGTTGGGAGACCCAGTACTTC. Amino acids: CASSPGTGGWETQYF.

This clone was detected only once. The gene calls are TRBV7-9 and TRBJ2-2; D may be TRBD2 (6 bases). Trimming pared 4 bases from V and 4 bases from J, leaving 13 bases between. The CDR3 is 15 residues long. The germline CDR1 and CDR2 sequences are SEHNR and FQNEAQ (reference sequence). The CDR3: CASSSPDGGTGELFF. The CDR3 bases are TGTGCCAGCAGCTCACCCGACGGGGGCACCGGGGAGCTGTTTTTT. The full variable domain, rest sourced from reference TRBV7-9 and TRBJ2-2, is DTGVSQNPRHKITKRGQNVTFRCDPISEHNRLYWYRQTLGQGPEFLTYFQNEAQLEKSRLLSDRFSAERPKGSFSTLEIQRTEQGDSAMYLCASSSPDGGTGELFFGEGSRLTVL.

The chain is built from TRBV30 and TRBJ2-4; 10 bases are a match to TRBD2. The V segment lost 0 bases and the J segment 12 bases; nucleotides outside the gene matches: 8. Germline V gene data show CDR1 as GTSNPN and CDR2 as SVGIG (reference sequence). CDR3 size: 14 residues. This chain's CDR3 is CAWSVLAGAGAQYF. The CDR3 DNA follows: TGTGCCTGGAGTGTTCTAGCGGGGGCCGGGGCTCAGTACTTC. The full variable domain, in which reference TRBV30 and TRBJ2-4 provide the parts outside the CDR3, is SQTIHQWPATLVQPVGSPLSLECTVEGTSNPNLYWYRQAAGRGLQLLFYSVGIGQISSEVPQNLSASRPQDRQFILSSKKLLLSDSGFYLCAWSVLAGAGAQYFGAGTRLSVL.

The chain couples TRBV7-6 to TRBJ2-5; maybe TRBD2 (7 bases). Germline CDR1 reads SGHVS; CDR2 reads FNYEAQ. The CDR3 runs 13 residues. V shed 6 bases and J shed 4 bases, with 12 bases lying between them. The CDR3 region is CASRRGGLETQYF. The CDR3 DNA sequence: TGTGCCAGCAGGAGGGGGGGATTAGAGACCCAGTACTTC.

CDR3 protein: CSVEKGQGKETQYF. The CDR3 DNA follows: TGCAGCGTTGAAAAGGGACAGGGGAAAGAGACCCAGTACTTC. This rearrangement joins TRBV29-1 to TRBJ2-5, with 10 positions matching TRBD1. CDR3 length: 14 amino acids. J gave up 3 bases and V 2 bases, and 3 bases lay outside the gene matches. Germline CDR1 and CDR2: SQVTM and ANQGSEA.

This sequence joins TRBV4-2 and TRBJ1-2; D may be TRBD1 (5 bases). Germline values: CDR1 LGHNA, CDR2 YNFKEQ. Trimming removed 8 bases from V and 0 bases from J, with 13 bases in between. CDR3 size: 14 residues. As DNA, the CDR3 is TGTGCCAGCGGGGCAGGAAGCTCTAACTATGGCTACACCTTC. This encodes CASGAGSSNYGYTF.

V and J are TRBV6-6 and TRBJ2-6, with D perhaps TRBD2 (6 bases). The CDR3 extends over 17 amino acids. Looked up from germline, CDR1 is MNHNY and CDR2 is SVGAGI (reference sequence). V lost 5 bases to trimming and J lost 0 bases, with 14 bases between them. The CDR3 DNA reads TGTGCCAGCAGTCAAAGGAGGGGCTTCTCTGGGGCCAACGTCCTGACTTTC. It translates to CASSQRRGFSGANVLTF.

The chain combines TRBV5-1 with TRBJ1-4, with 9 bases fitting TRBD1. The V gene end was trimmed by 0 bases and the J gene end by 5 bases; junction bases not matched to a gene: 5. Germline lookup yields CDR1 SGHRS and CDR2 YFSETQ. The CDR3 consists of 16 residues. CDR3 amino acids: CASSLGGQGLNEKLFF. The CDR3 bases are TGCGCCAGCAGCTTGGGGGGACAGGGATTGAATGAAAAACTGTTTTTT.

The chain couples TRBV5-1 to TRBJ1-6; D not certain. CDR1 and CDR2 (germline): SGHRS, YFSETQ. This CDR3 region has 15 residues. Trimming removed 0 bases from V and 9 bases from J, with 13 bases in between. The CDR3 nucleotides are TGCGCCAGCAGCTTGGAGGAGGGAGGAGGTTCACCCCTCCACTTT. Translated, it gives CASSLEEGGGSPLHF.

This chain connects TRBV6-6 to TRBJ2-1, with 8 bases identical to TRBD2. J gave up 6 bases and V 6 bases, and 10 bases lay outside the gene matches. The germline V gene encodes CDR1 MNHNY and CDR2 SVGAGI (reference sequence). The length of the CDR3 is 15 residues. In DNA form, the CDR3 reads TGTGCCAGCAGGAACCTTCGCGGGGGGACCAATGAGCAGTTCTTC. Its translation is CASRNLRGGTNEQFF.

V usage is TRBV15 and J usage is TRBJ1-4; maybe TRBD1 (5 bases). Germline V gene data show CDR1 as LNHNV and CDR2 as YYDKDF (reference sequence). This CDR3 contains 15 residues. The V end was cut by 1 base, the J end by 8 bases, with 14 bases between. This CDR3 reads CATSRAQVLGEKLFF. Written as DNA, the CDR3 is TGTGCCACCAGCAGAGCACAGGTTCTTGGAGAAAAACTGTTTTTT.

The chain employs TRBV15 and TRBJ2-7; possible D gene TRBD1, 6 bases. The V end lost 5 bases, the J end lost 2 bases, and 19 bases lay between the germline ends. The CDR3 is 16 amino acids. The V gene's germline CDR1 is LNHNV and CDR2 YYDKDF (reference sequence). CDR3 loop: CATSGAGDPQTYEQYF. The CDR3, as DNA: TGTGCCACCAGCGGTGCAGGGGACCCACAAACCTACGAGCAGTACTTC.

For the CDR3, the DNA is TGCGCCAGACAGGGGATGAACTATGGCTACACCTTC. The encoded protein is CARQGMNYGYTF. This chain uses TRBV23-1 with TRBJ1-2, with TRBD1 matching over 7 bases. TRBV23-1 is an open reading frame, and its role is uncertain. The CDR3 runs to 12 residues. With 9 bases clipped from V and 2 bases from J, the junction kept 3 bases outside the gene matches.

The chain couples TRBV30 to TRBJ1-5, with D perhaps matching TRBD1 (6 bases). Germline values: CDR1 GTSNPN, CDR2 SVGIG (reference sequence). This CDR3 has 14 amino acids. V shed 2 bases and J shed 7 bases, with 15 bases lying between them. In DNA form, the CDR3 reads TGTGCCTGGAGTCGCCGACAGGTCAGGCAGCCCCAGCATTTT. Translating gives CAWSRRQVRQPQHF.

V and J are TRBV4-1 and TRBJ1-3; tentative D call: TRBD1 (6 bases). V lost 2 bases, J lost 0 bases, and 8 bases lay in between. The CDR3 is made up of 15 amino acids. Per the germline V gene, CDR1 is MGHRA and CDR2 is YSYEKL. The chain's CDR3 is CASSQPDSSGNTIYF. The CDR3 DNA sequence: TGCGCCAGCAGCCAACCGGACAGCTCTGGAAACACCATATATTTT.

The chain recombines TRBV5-4 with TRBJ2-7; TRBD2 might be the D (8 bases). The CDR3 consists of 15 residues. Germline V lookup: CDR1 SGHNT, CDR2 YYREEE (reference sequence). V was pared by 3 bases and J by 3 bases, with 16 bases between. As DNA, the CDR3 is TGTGCCAGCAGCTCGGGGGGGACAGTTATCTACGAGCAGTACTTC. Amino acid sequence: CASSSGGTVIYEQYF.

The chain couples TRBV19 to TRBJ1-1; 7 positions agree with TRBD1. The CDR3 contains 14 residues. Per germline, CDR1 LNHDA and CDR2 SQIVND (reference sequence). V shed 4 bases, J shed 6 bases, and the junction held 8 bases outside the gene matches. In nucleotides, the CDR3 is TGTGCCAGTAGTAACCAGGGGGTGAGGGCTGAAGCTTTCTTT. Protein product: CASSNQGVRAEAFF.

This chain uses TRBV11-2 with TRBJ2-7, with a possible D match to TRBD1 (6 bases). Trimming removed 10 bases from V and 7 bases from J, with 17 bases in between. Germline assignment: CDR1 SGHAT and CDR2 FQNNGV. CDR3 length: 12 amino acids. This CDR3 is CAIVTGSGEQYF. CDR3 nucleotides: TGTGCCATCGTTACAGGGAGTGGAGAGCAGTACTTC.